These 3 T cell receptor beta chains share one sample of origin, sequenced in a study of cytomegalovirus exposure and HLA in healthy donors. The method was immunoSEQ multiplex PCR; TCRdb's version includes in-frame clones alone and lacks a portion of them. The sample lists about 70,000 clones; around 94% were seen once. Material for sequencing was PBMCs. These receptors came from a man aged 18-30 years in good health and CMV-seropositive.

The chain has TRBV10-2 and TRBJ2-4, with D tentatively TRBD1 (6 bases). Trimming removed 0 bases from V and 7 bases from J, with 10 bases in between. The CDR3 covers 14 residues. Germline CDR1 WSHSY, CDR2 SAAADI. The CDR3 DNA sequence: TGCGCCAGCAGTGAGTCTACAGGGTGGAACATTCAGTACTTC. Translating gives CASSESTGWNIQYF.

This sequence joins TRBV10-1 and TRBJ1-1; D may be TRBD1 (6 bases). The CDR3 contains 13 residues. The V gene's germline CDR1 is WNHNN and CDR2 SYGVQD (reference sequence). V lost 5 bases and J 5 bases, leaving 12 bases between the germline ends. The CDR3 sequence is CASSTGSGTEAFF. CDR3 nucleotides: TGCGCCAGCAGTACAGGGTCGGGAACTGAAGCTTTCTTT.

This chain uses TRBV29-1 with TRBJ2-6; no reliable D call. Germline V gene data show CDR1 as SQVTM and CDR2 as ANQGSEA. This CDR3 has 17 residues. The germline V and J ends were trimmed by 3 bases and 4 bases, with 19 bases remaining between them. The CDR3 here is CSVENSLKMSGANVLTF. CDR3 DNA: TGCAGCGTTGAGAACAGCCTAAAGATGTCAGGGGCCAACGTCCTGACTTTC.